A single sample is the source of the 2 T cell receptor beta chains below, sequenced in a study of blood T cell repertoires in COVID-19. TCRdb's copy holds only in-frame clones and misses some; the assay was immunoSEQ multiplex PCR. The profile shows approximately 120,000 clones, roughly 88% of them singletons. Sequencing input: peripheral blood. The receptors derive from a human donor in a cohort sampled during active COVID-19.

The chain joins TRBV3-1 (or the pseudogene TRBV3-2) to TRBJ2-3; 11 bases are a match to TRBD1. Germline trimming cut 0 bases from V and 5 bases from J; bases unmatched to any gene: 1. Looked up from germline, CDR1 is LGHDT and CDR2 is YNNKEL (reference sequence). The CDR3 spans 15 residues. The CDR3 loop reads CASSQEGTGGDTQYF. For the CDR3, the DNA is TGTGCCAGCAGCCAAGAAGGGACAGGGGGAGATACGCAGTATTTT.

This clone showed up just a few times. The CDR3 DNA reads TGTGCCAGCAGTGAAGGGGGACAGGGTCGTCCGTACGAGCAGTACTTC. It codes for CASSEGGQGRPYEQYF. The chain has TRBV2 and TRBJ2-7; 9 bases are a match to TRBD1. After removal of 1 base from V and 4 bases from J, the junction contained 8 bases not matched to a gene. The CDR3 is made up of 16 amino acids. Germline V gene data show CDR1 as SNHLY and CDR2 as FYNNEI. Combining the CDR3 with reference TRBV2 and TRBJ2-7 gives the whole variable domain EPEVTQTPSHQVTQMGQEVILRCVPISNHLYFYWYRQILGQKVEFLVSFYNNEISEKSEIFDDQFSVERPDGSNFTLKIRSTKLEDSAMYFCASSEGGQGRPYEQYFGPGTRLTVT.